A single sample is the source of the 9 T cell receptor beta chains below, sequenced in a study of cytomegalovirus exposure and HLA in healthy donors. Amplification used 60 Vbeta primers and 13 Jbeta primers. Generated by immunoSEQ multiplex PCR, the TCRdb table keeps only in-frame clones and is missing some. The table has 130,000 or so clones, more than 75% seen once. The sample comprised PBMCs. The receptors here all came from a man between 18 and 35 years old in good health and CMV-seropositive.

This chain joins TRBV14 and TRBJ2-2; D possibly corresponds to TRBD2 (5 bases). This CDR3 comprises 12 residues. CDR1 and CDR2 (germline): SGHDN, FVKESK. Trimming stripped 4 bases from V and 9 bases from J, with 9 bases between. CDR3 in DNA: TGTGCCAGCAGCCGGACTCCCCGGGAGCTGTTTTTT. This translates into CASSRTPRELFF.

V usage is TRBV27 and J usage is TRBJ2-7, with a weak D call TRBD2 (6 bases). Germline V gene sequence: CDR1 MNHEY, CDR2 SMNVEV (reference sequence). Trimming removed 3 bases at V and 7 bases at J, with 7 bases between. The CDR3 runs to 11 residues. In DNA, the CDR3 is TGTGCCAGCAGTTTCGGAGGGGAGCAGTACTTC. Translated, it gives CASSFGGEQYF.

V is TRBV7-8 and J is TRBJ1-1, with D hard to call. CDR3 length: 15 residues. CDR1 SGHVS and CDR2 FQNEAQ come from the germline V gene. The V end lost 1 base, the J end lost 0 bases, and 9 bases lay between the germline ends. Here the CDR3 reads CASSLVTILNTEAFF. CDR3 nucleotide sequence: TGTGCCAGCAGCTTAGTTACAATTCTGAACACTGAAGCTTTCTTT.

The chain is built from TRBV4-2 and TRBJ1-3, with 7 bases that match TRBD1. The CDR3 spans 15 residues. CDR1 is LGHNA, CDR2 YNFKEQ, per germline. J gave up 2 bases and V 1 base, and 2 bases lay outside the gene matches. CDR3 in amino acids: CASSQVTGAGNTIYF. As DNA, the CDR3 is TGTGCCAGCAGCCAAGTCACAGGGGCTGGAAACACCATATATTTT.

This chain's CDR3 is CASSESVAGDRYEQYF. In DNA form, the CDR3 reads TGCGCCAGCAGTGAGTCGGTAGCAGGGGATCGGTACGAGCAGTACTTC. The genes are TRBV10-1 and TRBJ2-7, with D possibly matching TRBD1 (6 bases). Trimming shortened V by 0 bases and J by 4 bases, and 16 bases separated the two germline ends. Germline assignment: CDR1 WNHNN and CDR2 SYGVQD (reference sequence). This CDR3 has 16 residues.

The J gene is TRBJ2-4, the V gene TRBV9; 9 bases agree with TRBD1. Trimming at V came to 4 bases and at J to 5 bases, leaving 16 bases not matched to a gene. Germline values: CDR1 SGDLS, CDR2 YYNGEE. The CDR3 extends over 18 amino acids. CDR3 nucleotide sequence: TGTGCCAGCAGCCCTGGGGCATATGTATGGGACAGGGAAAACATTCAGTACTTC. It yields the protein CASSPGAYVWDRENIQYF.

Written as DNA, the CDR3 is TGCGCCAGCAGCTTGGCGGGGTCCTCTAGCTCCTACAATGAGCAGTTCTTC. Translating it yields CASSLAGSSSSYNEQFF. The chain combines TRBV5-1 with TRBJ2-1, with D maybe TRBD2 (5 bases). CDR1 is SGHRS and CDR2 is YFSETQ in the germline V gene. The length of the CDR3 is 17 residues. V was shortened by 0 bases and J by 0 bases, with 13 bases between the two germline ends.

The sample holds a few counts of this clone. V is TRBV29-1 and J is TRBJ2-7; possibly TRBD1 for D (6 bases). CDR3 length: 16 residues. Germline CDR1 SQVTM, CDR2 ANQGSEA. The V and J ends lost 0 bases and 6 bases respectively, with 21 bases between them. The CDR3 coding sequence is TGCAGCGTTGAAGATCAAGGAACAGGGTTTTTGCGCGAGCAGTACTTC. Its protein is CSVEDQGTGFLREQYF.

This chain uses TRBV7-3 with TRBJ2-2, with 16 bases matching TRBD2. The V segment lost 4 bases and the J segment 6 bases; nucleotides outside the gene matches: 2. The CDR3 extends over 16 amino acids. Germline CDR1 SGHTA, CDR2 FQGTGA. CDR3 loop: CASSWGLAGGSGELFF. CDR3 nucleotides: TGTGCCAGCAGCTGGGGACTAGCGGGAGGGTCCGGGGAGCTGTTTTTT.